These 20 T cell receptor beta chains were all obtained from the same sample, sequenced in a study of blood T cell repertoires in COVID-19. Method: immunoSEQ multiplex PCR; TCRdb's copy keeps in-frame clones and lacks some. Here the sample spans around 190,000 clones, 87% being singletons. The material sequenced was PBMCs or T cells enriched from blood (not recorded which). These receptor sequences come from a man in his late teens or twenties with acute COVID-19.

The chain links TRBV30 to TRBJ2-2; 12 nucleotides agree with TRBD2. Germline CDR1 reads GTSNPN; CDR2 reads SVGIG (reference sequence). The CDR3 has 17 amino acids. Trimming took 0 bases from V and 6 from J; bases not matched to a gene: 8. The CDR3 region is CAWSVALAGGPSGELFF. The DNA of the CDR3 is TGTGCCTGGAGTGTGGCACTAGCGGGAGGACCGTCCGGGGAGCTGTTTTTT.

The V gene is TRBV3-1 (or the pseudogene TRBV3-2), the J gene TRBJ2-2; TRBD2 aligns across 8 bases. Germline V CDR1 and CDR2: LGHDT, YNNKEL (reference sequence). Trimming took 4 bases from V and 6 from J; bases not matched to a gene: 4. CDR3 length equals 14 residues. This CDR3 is CASSPTGGAGELFF. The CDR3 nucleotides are TGTGCCAGCAGCCCGACCGGGGGGGCCGGGGAGCTGTTTTTT.

The CDR3 loop is CASSPRGAAGNTIYF. In DNA, the CDR3 is TGTGCCAGCAGCCCCCGGGGAGCGGCAGGAAACACCATATATTTT. V and J are TRBV9 and TRBJ1-3; D not certain. V lost 4 bases, J lost 4 bases, and 15 bases lay in between. The CDR3 is made up of 15 amino acids. CDR1 SGDLS and CDR2 YYNGEE come from the germline V gene.

CDR3 sequence (DNA): TGCGCCAGCAGCTTGGGCCCGGGACTATGGGGAGAGACCCAGTACTTC. Amino acid sequence: CASSLGPGLWGETQYF. The chain couples TRBV5-1 to TRBJ2-5, with 7 bases identical to TRBD2. The CDR3 runs to 16 residues. Germline V gene sequence: CDR1 SGHRS, CDR2 YFSETQ. V shed 0 bases, J shed 4 bases, and the junction held 9 bases outside the gene matches.

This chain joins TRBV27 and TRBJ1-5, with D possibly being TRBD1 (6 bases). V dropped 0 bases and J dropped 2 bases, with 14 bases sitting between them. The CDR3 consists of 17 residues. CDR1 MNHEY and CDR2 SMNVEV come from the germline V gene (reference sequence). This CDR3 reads CASSLSLTSGGNQPQHF. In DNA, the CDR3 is TGTGCCAGCAGTTTATCCCTTACCTCAGGGGGCAATCAGCCCCAGCATTTT.

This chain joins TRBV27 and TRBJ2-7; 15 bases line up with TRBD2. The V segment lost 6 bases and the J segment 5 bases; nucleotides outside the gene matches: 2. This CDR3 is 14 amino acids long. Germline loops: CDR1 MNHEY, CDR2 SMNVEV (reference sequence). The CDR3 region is CASRGLAGGHEQYF. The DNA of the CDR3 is TGTGCCAGCAGGGGACTAGCGGGAGGTCACGAGCAGTACTTC.

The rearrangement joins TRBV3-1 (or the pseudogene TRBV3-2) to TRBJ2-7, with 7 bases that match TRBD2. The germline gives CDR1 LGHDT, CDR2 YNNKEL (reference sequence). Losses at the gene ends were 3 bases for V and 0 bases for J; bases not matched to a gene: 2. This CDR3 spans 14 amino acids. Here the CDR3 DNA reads TGTGCCAGCAGCCACCTAGCGGCCTCCTACGAGCAGTACTTC. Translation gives CASSHLAASYEQYF.

The CDR3 bases are TGTGCCAGCAGTTTTCGTTACCGGAGCTCCTACAATGAGCAGTTCTTC. It encodes CASSFRYRSSYNEQFF. The rearrangement links TRBV28 to TRBJ2-1; D gene uncertain. CDR3 size: 16 residues. The V and J ends lost 3 bases and 0 bases respectively, with 12 bases between them. Germline V gene lookup returns CDR1 MDHEN and CDR2 SYDVKM.

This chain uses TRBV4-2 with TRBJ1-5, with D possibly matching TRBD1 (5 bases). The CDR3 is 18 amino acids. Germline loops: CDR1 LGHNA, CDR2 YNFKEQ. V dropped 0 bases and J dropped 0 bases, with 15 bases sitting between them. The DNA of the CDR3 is TGTGCCAGCAGCCAAGATACGCGGCAGGGATATAGCAATCAGCCCCAGCATTTT. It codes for CASSQDTRQGYSNQPQHF.

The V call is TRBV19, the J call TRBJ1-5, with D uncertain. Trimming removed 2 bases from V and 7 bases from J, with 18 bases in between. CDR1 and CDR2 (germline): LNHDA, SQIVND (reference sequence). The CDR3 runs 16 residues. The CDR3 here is CASSISFERVGQPQHF. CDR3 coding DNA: TGTGCCAGTAGTATAAGCTTCGAGCGGGTTGGGCAGCCCCAGCATTTT.

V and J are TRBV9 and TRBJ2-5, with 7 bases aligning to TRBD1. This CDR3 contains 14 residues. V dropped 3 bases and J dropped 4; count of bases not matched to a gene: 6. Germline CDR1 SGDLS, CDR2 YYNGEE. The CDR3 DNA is TGTGCCAGCAGCGGACAGGGTTCCGTAGAGACCCAGTACTTC. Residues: CASSGQGSVETQYF.

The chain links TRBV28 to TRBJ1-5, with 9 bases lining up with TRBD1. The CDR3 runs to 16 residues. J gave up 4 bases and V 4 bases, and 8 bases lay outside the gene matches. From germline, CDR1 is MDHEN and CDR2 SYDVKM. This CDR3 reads CASSSLGTGKNQPQHF. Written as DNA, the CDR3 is TGTGCCAGCAGTTCGCTCGGGACAGGGAAGAATCAGCCCCAGCATTTT.

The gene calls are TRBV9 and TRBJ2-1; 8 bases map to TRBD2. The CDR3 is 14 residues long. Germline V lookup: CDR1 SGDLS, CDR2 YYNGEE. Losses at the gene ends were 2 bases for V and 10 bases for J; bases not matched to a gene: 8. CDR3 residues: CASSVSGIGGEQFF. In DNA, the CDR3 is TGTGCCAGCAGCGTTAGCGGGATTGGTGGCGAGCAGTTCTTC.

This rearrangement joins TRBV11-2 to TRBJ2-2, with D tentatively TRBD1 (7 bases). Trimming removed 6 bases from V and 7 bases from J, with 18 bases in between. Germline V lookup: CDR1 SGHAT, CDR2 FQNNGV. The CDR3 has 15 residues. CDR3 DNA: TGTGCCAGCAGATCTTGGAGGGGGCATCTCGGGGAGCTGTTTTTT. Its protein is CASRSWRGHLGELFF. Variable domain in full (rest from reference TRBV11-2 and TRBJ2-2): EAGVAQSPRYKIIEKRQSVAFWCNPISGHATLYWYQQILGQGPKLLIQFQNNGVVDDSQLPKDRFSAERLKGVDSTLKIQPAKLEDSAVYLCASRSWRGHLGELFFGEGSRLTVL.

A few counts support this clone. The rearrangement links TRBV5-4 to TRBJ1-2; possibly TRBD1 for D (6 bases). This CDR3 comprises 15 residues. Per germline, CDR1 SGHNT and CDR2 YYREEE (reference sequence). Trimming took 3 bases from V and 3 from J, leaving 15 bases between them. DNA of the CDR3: TGTGCCAGCAGCTCACCCACACAGGGTGACTATGGCTACACCTTC. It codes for CASSSPTQGDYGYTF.

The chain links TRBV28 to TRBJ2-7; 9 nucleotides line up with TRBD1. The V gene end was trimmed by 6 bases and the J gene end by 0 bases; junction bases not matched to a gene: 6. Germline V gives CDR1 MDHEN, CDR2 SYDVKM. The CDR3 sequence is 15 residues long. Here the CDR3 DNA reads TGTGCCAGCAGGCGACCGGGACAGGGCTCCTACGAGCAGTACTTC. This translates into CASRRPGQGSYEQYF.

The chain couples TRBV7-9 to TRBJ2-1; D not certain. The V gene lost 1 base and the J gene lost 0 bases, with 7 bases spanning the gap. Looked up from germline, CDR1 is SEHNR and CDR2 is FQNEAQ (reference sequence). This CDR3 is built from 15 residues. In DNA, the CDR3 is TGTGCCAGCAGCTTAGGCCCGAGCTCCTACAATGAGCAGTTCTTC. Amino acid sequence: CASSLGPSSYNEQFF.

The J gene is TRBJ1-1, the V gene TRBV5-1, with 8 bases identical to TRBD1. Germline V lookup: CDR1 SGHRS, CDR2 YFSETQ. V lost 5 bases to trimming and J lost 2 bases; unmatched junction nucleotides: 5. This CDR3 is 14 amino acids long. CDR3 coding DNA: TGCGCCAGCAGAACCACAGGGGGAAACACTGAAGCTTTCTTT. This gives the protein CASRTTGGNTEAFF.

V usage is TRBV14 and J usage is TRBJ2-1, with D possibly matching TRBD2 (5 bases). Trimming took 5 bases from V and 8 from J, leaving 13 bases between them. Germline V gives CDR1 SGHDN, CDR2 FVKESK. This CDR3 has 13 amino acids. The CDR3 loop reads CASSSEGFHEQFF. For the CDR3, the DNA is TGTGCCAGCAGCTCCGAGGGCTTCCATGAGCAGTTCTTC.

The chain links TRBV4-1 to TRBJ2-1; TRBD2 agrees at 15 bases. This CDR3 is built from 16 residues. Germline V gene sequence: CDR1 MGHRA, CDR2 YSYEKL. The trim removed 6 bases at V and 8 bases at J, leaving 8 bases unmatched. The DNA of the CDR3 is TGCGCCAGCAGACTTGGACTAGCGGGAGGGCCCTATGAGCAGTTCTTC. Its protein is CASRLGLAGGPYEQFF.